The source of this T cell receptor (beta chain) is a study of cytomegalovirus exposure and HLA in healthy donors. The CDR3 is 17 residues long. Trimming shortened V by 5 bases and J by 4 bases, and 20 bases separated the two germline ends. Germline V gene sequence: CDR1 SGHNT, CDR2 YENEEA. The assay was immunoSEQ multiplex PCR, and TCRdb's table has in-frame clones only and misses some. Among some 84,000 clones listed, just over 90% were seen once. The J gene is TRBJ1-4, the V gene TRBV11-3; D gene unclear. The sample taken for sequencing was PBMCs. This TCR was recovered from a man under 40 in good health and CMV-seronegative. The CDR3 reads CASSPLNRQRFNEKLFF. CDR3 bases: TGTGCCAGCAGCCCCCTGAATCGACAAAGATTTAATGAAAAACTGTTTTTT.